A single sample gave rise to the 11 T cell receptor beta chains below, sequenced in a study of blood T cell repertoires in COVID-19. Measured with immunoSEQ multiplex PCR; TCRdb has only the in-frame clones, and not every one. The table includes some 120,000 clones, 75% to 85% detected once. The sample taken for sequencing was peripheral blood. Every receptor here comes from a woman in her 50s with acute or convalescent COVID-19.

The rearrangement joins TRBV5-1 to TRBJ1-1; 10 bases align to TRBD1. The germline gives CDR1 SGHRS, CDR2 YFSETQ. Unmatched junction bases numbered 5, after V lost 3 bases and J lost 3 bases. The CDR3 sequence is 15 residues long. The CDR3 protein is CASSSLTGGDTEAFF. As DNA, the CDR3 is TGCGCCAGCAGCTCTTTGACAGGGGGCGACACTGAAGCTTTCTTT. Full variable domain (remainder filled in from reference TRBV5-1 and TRBJ1-1): KAGVTQTPRYLIKTRGQQVTLSCSPISGHRSVSWYQQTPGQGLQFLFEYFSETQRNKGNFPGRFSGRQFSNSRSEMNVSTLELGDSALYLCASSSLTGGDTEAFFGQGTRLTVV.

This chain uses TRBV6-5 with TRBJ2-1; no definite D call. The germline V gene has CDR1 MNHEY and CDR2 SVGAGI. Trimming took off 0 bases at V and 7 bases at J, with 7 bases between the two ends. This CDR3 comprises 13 residues. CDR3 protein: CASSYSIENEQFF. For the CDR3, the DNA is TGTGCCAGCAGTTACTCGATAGAGAATGAGCAGTTCTTC.

The chain joins TRBV6-4 to TRBJ2-1; tentatively, D is TRBD1 (5 bases). V lost 2 bases, J lost 0 bases, and 11 bases lay in between. This CDR3 is 16 amino acids long. Germline CDR1 and CDR2: MRHNA and SNTAGT. CDR3 DNA: TGTGCCAGCAGTGACGACAGTACAAGCTCCTACAATGAGCAGTTCTTC. As protein: CASSDDSTSSYNEQFF.

The chain links TRBV30 to TRBJ2-7; 9 bases are shared with TRBD1. The V segment lost 7 bases and the J segment 1 base; nucleotides outside the gene matches: 5. The germline CDR1 and CDR2 sequences are GTSNPN and SVGIG (reference sequence). CDR3 length: 13 residues. The DNA for the CDR3 is TGTGCCTCTACGGGACAGGGATCCTACGAGCAGTACTTC. It encodes CASTGQGSYEQYF.

DNA of the CDR3: TGTGCCAGCAGCGCGACAGGGAGACGGGGCTACACCTTC. It encodes CASSATGRRGYTF. The chain combines TRBV6-5 with TRBJ1-2, with TRBD1 identical over 7 bases. V lost 6 bases and J lost 8; bases outside the gene matches: 9. The CDR3 loop spans 13 amino acids. The germline gives CDR1 MNHEY, CDR2 SVGAGI.

This chain links TRBV27 with TRBJ1-2; 8 nucleotides align to TRBD1. V trimming: 6 bases; J trimming: 7 bases; junction bases outside the gene matches: 7. Germline CDR1 reads MNHEY; CDR2 reads SMNVEV (reference sequence). The CDR3 has 13 amino acids. This CDR3 reads CASRAQGAVGYTF. In DNA form, the CDR3 reads TGTGCCAGCAGAGCTCAGGGGGCGGTTGGCTACACCTTC.

This chain joins TRBV15 and TRBJ2-2; weak D call: TRBD2 (6 bases). The CDR3 runs 15 residues. Looked up from germline, CDR1 is LNHNV and CDR2 is YYDKDF (reference sequence). The V and J ends lost 0 bases and 4 bases respectively, with 9 bases between them. The CDR3 protein is CATSREGGITGELFF. As DNA, the CDR3 is TGTGCCACCAGCAGAGAAGGAGGGATCACCGGGGAGCTGTTTTTT.

V usage is TRBV5-1 and J usage is TRBJ2-7; TRBD1 matches 9 bases. This CDR3 contains 14 residues. The trim removed 2 bases at V and 3 bases at J, leaving 3 bases unmatched. CDR1 SGHRS and CDR2 YFSETQ come from the germline V gene. For the CDR3, the DNA is TGCGCCAGCAGCTTAGGACAGGGGTTCTACGAGCAGTACTTC. Translated: CASSLGQGFYEQYF. Drawing the rest from reference TRBV5-1 and TRBJ2-7, the complete variable domain is KAGVTQTPRYLIKTRGQQVTLSCSPISGHRSVSWYQQTPGQGLQFLFEYFSETQRNKGNFPGRFSGRQFSNSRSEMNVSTLELGDSALYLCASSLGQGFYEQYFGPGTRLTVT.

This chain links TRBV28 with TRBJ1-2; 12 nucleotides agree with TRBD1. Trimming took 5 bases from V and 5 from J; bases not matched to a gene: 9. The CDR3 has 16 amino acids. Germline V CDR1 and CDR2: MDHEN, SYDVKM. The CDR3: CASSDRGDRGPYGYTF. The CDR3 nucleotides read TGTGCCAGCAGTGACCGGGGGGACAGGGGGCCGTATGGCTACACCTTC.

This chain connects TRBV6-5 to TRBJ2-7; no clear D gene. Germline V gene data show CDR1 as MNHEY and CDR2 as SVGAGI. Deletions cut 4 bases from V and 4 bases from J, with 14 bases between. This CDR3 contains 14 residues. This CDR3 is CASSSPSGRYEQYF. The CDR3 nucleotides are TGTGCCAGCAGTTCCCCCTCCGGTCGATACGAGCAGTACTTC.

This clone was seen a handful of times. The chain uses TRBV7-9 and TRBJ2-1; the match to TRBD2 covers 12 bases. The ends lost 5 bases at V and 2 bases at J; junction bases unmatched: 4. CDR1 SEHNR and CDR2 FQNEAQ come from the germline V gene (reference sequence). The CDR3 sequence is 16 residues long. The CDR3 loop is CASSVLAGGAYNEQFF. CDR3 nucleotide sequence: TGTGCCAGCAGCGTACTAGCGGGAGGAGCCTACAATGAGCAGTTCTTC.